This TCR beta chain comes out of a study of CD8 T cells in ankylosing spondylitis. MiXCR was run by TCRdb on the 5' RACE reads, yielding one entry per CDR3 protein. The sample yields about 240,000 distinct CDR3 sequences, around 7.8% seen once. In the case of this clonotype: What it binds is not known.

Study findings and constraints: CD8+ cells made up the disease-linked clones, which were relatively rare in peripheral blood. Reported data indicate significant enrichment of disease-linked clones within matched ankylosing spondylitis synovial fluid. Blood from ankylosing spondylitis patients appeared to carry a characteristic roughly eight-variant TCR beta motif.

The clonotype comes from a male donor with ankylosing spondylitis or in good health (not recorded which). The specimen sequenced was blood, either unsorted or a sorted T cell fraction (not recorded which).

The CDR3 DNA reads as TGCAGTGCTAGATTGGGACTAGCGGACCACACCGGGGAGCTGTTTTTT. It codes for CSARLGLADHTGELFF. This chain uses TRBV20-1 with TRBJ2-2; 11 nucleotides line up with TRBD2. The V segment lost 2 bases and the J segment 3 bases; nucleotides outside the gene matches: 5. The CDR3 has 16 residues. Germline CDR1 DFQATT, CDR2 SNEGSKA (reference sequence).